This T cell receptor beta chain appears in the sequencing data of a study of CD8 T cells in Susac syndrome. RNA was extracted with the RNeasy kit, and a quantity of roughly 0.45 to 1 ug was reverse transcribed using random hexamers. MiXCR, run by TCRdb on the immunoSEQ multiplex PCR reads, gives a single entry per CDR3 protein. The data contain hundreds of thousands of distinct CDR3 sequences, around 93% of them singletons. Germline assignment: CDR1 SGHTA and CDR2 FQGNSA. This CDR3 contains 11 residues. V was shortened by 11 bases and J by 4 bases, with 8 bases between the two germline ends. The sequence derives from a human donor with multiple sclerosis. The sample taken for sequencing was CD4+ T cells from PBMCs. The chain combines TRBV7-2 with TRBJ2-2, with D maybe TRBD2 (5 bases). The CDR3 sequence is CAGSGTGELFF. CDR3 DNA sequence: TGTGCCGGGAGTGGCACCGGGGAGCTGTTTTTT. The full variable domain, rest sourced from reference TRBV7-2 and TRBJ2-2, is GAGVSQSPSNKVTEKGKDVELRCDPISGHTALYWYRQSLGQGLEFLIYFQGNSAPDKSGLPSDRFSAERTGGSVSTLTIQRTQQEDSAVYLCAGSGTGELFFGEGSRLTVL.